This T cell receptor (beta chain) was recorded in a study of cytotoxic CD8 clonotypes in ibrutinib-treated CLL. Study overall: The sample average was 255,043 productive templates and 94,082 productive rearrangements. Study conclusions and caveats: Rare overall, public clonotypes shrank or held steady under therapy. Patients showed higher baseline clonality than age-matched healthy donors, and it tracked circulating CD8+ T-cell counts.

About 2 micrograms of genomic DNA, which was extracted from cryopreserved PBMCs, served as the material used for the TCR beta libraries. Sequenced by immunoSEQ multiplex PCR; TCRdb stores in-frame clones only, minus some. Among around 250,000 clones listed, 70% were seen once. This clone appeared a few times. Its antigen remains unknown. CDR1 SNHLY and CDR2 FYNNEI come from the germline V gene. Deletions cut 3 bases from V and 5 bases from J, with 7 bases between. CDR3 length: 12 amino acids. The sequencing here drew on PBMCs, taken after 24 months of ibrutinib treatment. This chain joins TRBV2 and TRBJ2-5; D call uncertain. The receptor comes from a human donor with chronic lymphocytic leukemia. The CDR3 is CASSDGQETQYF. The CDR3 region has the DNA TGTGCCAGCAGTGACGGTCAGGAGACCCAGTACTTC.